The clone carrying this TCR beta chain was counted many times. The antigen is undetermined. V gave up 5 bases and J gave up 0 bases, with 14 bases separating them. Germline V gene lookup returns CDR1 SGHRS and CDR2 YFSETQ. The CDR3 sequence is 15 residues long. MiXCR, applied by TCRdb to the 5' RACE reads, yields one record per CDR3 protein. In the table there are around 300,000 distinct CDR3 sequences, over 10% of which are singletons. This record belongs to a study of T-cell memory formation after mild COVID-19. Study overall: TCR clustering was largely donor specific. Study observations and caveats: Of the contracting clones, CD4+ ones lay mainly in CM and EM, and CD8+ ones in EMRA.

This TCR derives from a man between 18 and 35 years old who had mild COVID-19 (a few samples of this study predate the infection). Cell type and time point are not known. The V call is TRBV5-1, the J call TRBJ1-1; D may be TRBD1 (5 bases). Source material: PBMCs or a T cell subset sorted from them (not recorded which). The CDR3 coding sequence is TGCGCCAGCAGGTATTCACAGGAAATGAACACTGAAGCTTTCTTT. The encoded protein is CASRYSQEMNTEAFF.